This T cell receptor (beta chain) was identified in a study of cytomegalovirus exposure and HLA in healthy donors. Study results and caveats: A list of about 160 TCR beta chains associated with cytomegalovirus was given.

About this clone: The antigen is not known.

Clones were sequenced by immunoSEQ multiplex PCR, and TCRdb holds only the in-frame ones, with some missing. The table lists approximately 160,000 clones, roughly 90% of them singletons, with about a tenth in the top ten. Germline V gene lookup returns CDR1 MGHRA and CDR2 YSYEKL. The CDR3 totals 16 residues. V lost 3 bases to trimming and J lost 5 bases, with 16 bases between them. Input material: PBMCs. V gene TRBV4-1 combines with J gene TRBJ2-2; possibly TRBD1 for D (6 bases). This clonotype was sampled from a woman aged 18-35 years in good health and CMV-seropositive. CDR3 amino acids: CASSQPRGYRTGELFF. In DNA form, the CDR3 reads TGCGCCAGCAGCCAGCCGAGGGGGTATAGGACCGGGGAGCTGTTTTTT.